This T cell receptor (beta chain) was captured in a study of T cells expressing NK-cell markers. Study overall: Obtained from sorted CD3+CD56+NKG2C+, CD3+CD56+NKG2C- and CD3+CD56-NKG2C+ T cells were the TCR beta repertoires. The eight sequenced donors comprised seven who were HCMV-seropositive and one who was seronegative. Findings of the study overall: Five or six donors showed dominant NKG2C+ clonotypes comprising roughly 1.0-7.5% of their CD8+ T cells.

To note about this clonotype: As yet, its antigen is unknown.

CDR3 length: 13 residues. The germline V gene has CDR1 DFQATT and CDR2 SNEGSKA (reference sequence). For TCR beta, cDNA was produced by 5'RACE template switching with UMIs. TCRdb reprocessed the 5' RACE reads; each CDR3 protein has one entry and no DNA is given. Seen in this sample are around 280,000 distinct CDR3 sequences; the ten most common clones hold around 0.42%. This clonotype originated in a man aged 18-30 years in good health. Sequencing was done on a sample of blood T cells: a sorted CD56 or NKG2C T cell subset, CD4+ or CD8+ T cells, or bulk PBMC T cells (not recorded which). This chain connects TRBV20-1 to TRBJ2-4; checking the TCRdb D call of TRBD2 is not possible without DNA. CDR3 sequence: CSGWSGGGNIQYF.